Below are 8 T cell receptor beta chains sequenced from a single sample in a study of molecular identifiers for immune sequencing clone quantification. TCRdb recomputed calls from the PCR reads with MiXCR, one row per CDR3 protein. This table holds 50,000 to 65,000 distinct CDR3 sequences, 25% found once. The sample consisted of naive CD8+ T cells from blood, with Jurkat cell RNA spiked in. Documented subset: FACS-sorted CD8+CD4-CCR7+CD45RA+ naive T cells. The source of these receptors is a human donor in good health. Some libraries in this study had Jurkat cell RNA spiked in.

This clonotype was recorded once. A much larger clonotype is one base distant, so this may be a read error. The chain has TRBV30 and TRBJ1-1; weak D call: TRBD1 (5 bases). V shed 3 bases and J shed 1 base, with 9 bases lying between them. The CDR3 totals 13 residues. From germline, CDR1 is GTSNPN and CDR2 SVGIG (reference sequence). For the CDR3, the DNA is TGTGCCTGGAGGGACATCTCGAACACTGAAGCTTTCTTT. Residues: CAWRDISNTEAFF. Full variable domain (remainder filled in from reference TRBV30 and TRBJ1-1): SQTIHQWPATLVQPVGSPLSLECTVEGTSNPNLYWYRQAAGRGLQLLFYSVGIGQISSEVPQNLSASRPQDRQFILSSKKLLLSDSGFYLCAWRDISNTEAFFGQGTRLTVV.

Ten or more counts support this clonotype. The chain is built from TRBV9 and TRBJ1-1, with 8 bases aligning to TRBD1. The CDR3 is made up of 17 amino acids. The ends lost 4 bases at V and 0 bases at J; junction bases unmatched: 11. Germline V gene sequence: CDR1 SGDLS, CDR2 YYNGEE. The CDR3 sequence: CASSPRTGLDVNTEAFF. The CDR3 DNA follows: TGTGCCAGCAGCCCCAGGACAGGGCTTGACGTGAACACTGAAGCTTTCTTT.

This clonotype has a count of ten or more. The V gene is TRBV10-2, the J gene TRBJ2-2; D remains ambiguous. The V gene lost 8 bases and the J gene lost 0 bases, with 4 bases spanning the gap. Germline V lookup: CDR1 WSHSY, CDR2 SAAADI. The CDR3 sequence is 12 residues long. CDR3 protein: CASWSNTGELFF. The CDR3 bases are TGCGCCAGCTGGTCGAACACCGGGGAGCTGTTTTTT.

This clonotype was seen many times. This chain joins TRBV7-3 and TRBJ1-1; no clear D. V lost 5 bases to trimming and J lost 1 base, with 8 bases between them. The CDR3 has 13 residues. Germline CDR1 SGHTA, CDR2 FQGTGA. The CDR3 sequence is CASSTGPNTEAFF. The CDR3 coding sequence is TGTGCCAGCAGCACGGGCCCGAACACTGAAGCTTTCTTT.

A note on this clonotype: This may come from a read error, since a much larger clone is one base off. This CDR3 reads CASSQDFGELSF. The CDR3 nucleotides read TGCGCCAGCAGCCAAGATTTCGGGGAGCTGTCTTTT. The genes are TRBV4-1 and TRBJ2-2; TRBD2 might be the D (5 bases). Germline lookup yields CDR1 MGHRA and CDR2 YSYEKL. The CDR3 loop spans 12 amino acids.

Of note for this clonotype: A much more abundant neighbour one base away suggests this may be a read error. The chain employs TRBV4-3 and TRBJ2-7, with TRBD2 matching over 7 bases. Germline-derived CDR1 and CDR2 are LGHNA and YSLEER. With V trimmed by 0 bases and J by 11 bases, 4 bases remained unmatched. This CDR3 is 12 amino acids long. CDR3 sequence (DNA): TGCGCCAGCAGCCAAGATGGGGGGGAGAAGTACTTC. Translation gives CASSQDGGEKYF.

This clonotype turned up a few times. The chain combines TRBV2 with TRBJ2-1, with 7 bases lining up with TRBD2. Germline V gene lookup returns CDR1 SNHLY and CDR2 FYNNEI. V gave up 6 bases and J gave up 7 bases; unmatched junction bases: 9. This CDR3 comprises 14 residues. CDR3 residues: CASRSGGGANEQFF. CDR3 nucleotides: TGTGCCAGCAGAAGCGGCGGGGGAGCGAATGAGCAGTTCTTC.

This clonotype was recorded at least ten times. The junction differs from germline at one of its ends, possibly a read error. V and J are TRBV7-7 and TRBJ2-2; D gene uncertain. The CDR3 covers 15 residues. Germline V gene lookup returns CDR1 SSHAT and CDR2 FNYEAQ (reference sequence). The CDR3 sequence is CASSLGPPGTGELFF. For the CDR3, the DNA is TGTGCTAGCAGCTTAGGGCCCCCCGGCACCGGGGAGCTGTTTTTT. Full variable domain (outside the CDR3, taken from reference TRBV7-7 and TRBJ2-2): GAGVSQSPRYKVTKRGQDVTLRCDPISSHATLYWYQQALGQGPEFLTYFNYEAQPDKSGLPSDRFSAERPEGSISTLTIQRTEQRDSAMYRCASSLGPPGTGELFFGEGSRLTVL.